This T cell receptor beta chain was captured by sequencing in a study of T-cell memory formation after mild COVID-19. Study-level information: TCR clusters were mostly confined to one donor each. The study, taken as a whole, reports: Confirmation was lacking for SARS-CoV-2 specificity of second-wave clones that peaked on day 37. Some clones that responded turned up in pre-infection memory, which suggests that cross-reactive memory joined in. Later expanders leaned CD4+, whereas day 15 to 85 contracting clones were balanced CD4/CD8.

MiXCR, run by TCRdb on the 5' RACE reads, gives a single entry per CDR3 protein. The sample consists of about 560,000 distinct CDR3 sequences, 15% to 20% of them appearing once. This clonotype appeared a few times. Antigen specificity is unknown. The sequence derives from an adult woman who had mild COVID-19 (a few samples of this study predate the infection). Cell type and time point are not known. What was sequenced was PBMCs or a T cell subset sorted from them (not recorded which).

The CDR3 is CASSKSKDRPNTEAFF. CDR3 sequence (DNA): TGTGCCAGTTCGAAATCCAAAGACAGACCGAACACTGAAGCTTTCTTT. V gene TRBV13 combines with J gene TRBJ1-1; tentatively, D is TRBD1 (5 bases). Germline V lookup: CDR1 PRHDT, CDR2 FYEKMQ (reference sequence). The V gene lost 9 bases and the J gene lost 1 base, with 21 bases spanning the gap. The CDR3 runs 16 residues.